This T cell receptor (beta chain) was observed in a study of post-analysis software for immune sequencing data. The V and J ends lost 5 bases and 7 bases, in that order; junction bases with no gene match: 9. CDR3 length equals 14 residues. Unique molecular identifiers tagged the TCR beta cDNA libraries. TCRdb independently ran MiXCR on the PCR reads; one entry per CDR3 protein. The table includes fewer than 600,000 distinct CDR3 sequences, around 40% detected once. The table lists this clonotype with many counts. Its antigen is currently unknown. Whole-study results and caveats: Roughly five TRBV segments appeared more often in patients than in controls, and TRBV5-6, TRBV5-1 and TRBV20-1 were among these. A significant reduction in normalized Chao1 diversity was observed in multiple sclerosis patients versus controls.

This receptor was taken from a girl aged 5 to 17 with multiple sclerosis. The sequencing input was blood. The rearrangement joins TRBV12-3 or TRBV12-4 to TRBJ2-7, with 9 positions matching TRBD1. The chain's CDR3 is CASSRGQGNSEQYF. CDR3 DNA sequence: TGTGCCAGCAGTAGGGGACAGGGAAACTCAGAGCAGTACTTC.